Following are 21 T cell receptor beta chains from one sample sequenced in a study of cytomegalovirus exposure and HLA in healthy donors. This PCR relied on a set of 60 Vbeta primers and 13 Jbeta primers. This table comes from immunoSEQ multiplex PCR, and its TCRdb copy is limited to in-frame clones, with some not included. The sample lists 120,000 or so clones; roughly 83% were seen once. Sequences were obtained from PBMCs. The receptors come from a man aged 18 to 30 in good health and CMV-seropositive.

CDR3 sequence (DNA): TGTGCCAGCAGCACCCCCGACCAGGACAGCCAAGAGACCCAGTACTTC. It specifies CASSTPDQDSQETQYF. The V and J genes are TRBV9 and TRBJ2-5, with D possibly matching TRBD1 (6 bases). The V gene lost 4 bases and the J gene lost 1 base, with 17 bases spanning the gap. Germline V gene sequence: CDR1 SGDLS, CDR2 YYNGEE. CDR3 length: 16 residues.

This chain uses TRBV15 with TRBJ1-2; TRBD1 is a possible D gene (6 bases). Germline loops: CDR1 LNHNV, CDR2 YYDKDF (reference sequence). Trimming pared 3 bases from V and 7 bases from J, leaving 15 bases between. The CDR3 contains 14 residues. CDR3 residues: CATSRVGGAGGYTF. The CDR3 DNA is TGTGCCACCAGCAGGGTAGGGGGGGCTGGTGGCTACACCTTC.

The chain uses TRBV6-4 and TRBJ2-3; 9 positions match TRBD2. From germline, CDR1 is MRHNA and CDR2 SNTAGT. The CDR3 loop spans 15 amino acids. Unmatched junction bases numbered 5, after V lost 5 bases and J lost 2 bases. CDR3 sequence: CASSYSGGLTDTQYF. Here the CDR3 DNA reads TGTGCCAGCAGTTATAGCGGGGGCCTCACAGATACGCAGTATTTT.

The gene calls are TRBV6-5 and TRBJ1-2, with 8 bases matching TRBD1. The CDR3 extends over 11 amino acids. With 10 bases clipped from V and 7 bases from J, the junction kept 5 bases outside the gene matches. Germline V gene lookup returns CDR1 MNHEY and CDR2 SVGAGI. CDR3 sequence: CATGQGRGYTF. CDR3 DNA: TGTGCCACCGGACAGGGACGTGGCTACACCTTC.

The CDR3 nucleotides read TGTGCCACCAGCAGCTCTACAGGGGGTCACAATCAGCCCCAGCATTTT. The encoded protein is CATSSSTGGHNQPQHF. The rearrangement joins TRBV15 to TRBJ1-5; 8 bases agree with TRBD1. The CDR3 loop spans 16 amino acids. V dropped 3 bases and J dropped 3; count of bases not matched to a gene: 7. The germline CDR1 and CDR2 sequences are LNHNV and YYDKDF (reference sequence). The full variable domain, its missing parts supplied by reference TRBV15 and TRBJ1-5, is DAMVIQNPRYQVTQFGKPVTLSCSQTLNHNVMYWYQQKSSQAPKLLFHYYDKDFNNEADTPDNFQSRRPNTSFCFLDIRSPGLGDTAMYLCATSSSTGGHNQPQHFGDGTRLSIL.

The chain employs TRBV7-7 and TRBJ2-4; 7 bases match TRBD1. Germline lookup yields CDR1 SSHAT and CDR2 FNYEAQ (reference sequence). The CDR3 length is 19 residues. Trimming took 7 bases from V and 3 from J; bases not matched to a gene: 21. CDR3: CASTTSRSRGKWGKNIQYF. CDR3 DNA sequence: TGTGCCAGCACCACTTCCCGGTCCAGGGGGAAATGGGGCAAAAACATTCAGTACTTC.

The rearrangement links TRBV13 to TRBJ1-1; D is unclear. The CDR3 consists of 13 residues. Germline V CDR1 and CDR2: PRHDT, FYEKMQ (reference sequence). Trimming shortened V by 11 bases and J by 6 bases, and 19 bases separated the two germline ends. CDR3 protein: CALTGRRSPEAFF. CDR3 sequence (DNA): TGTGCCCTTACTGGGAGGAGATCCCCTGAAGCTTTCTTT.

V gene TRBV5-6 combines with J gene TRBJ2-3; the D gene is possibly TRBD1 (5 bases). Between the trimmed V and J ends, which lost 4 bases and 0 bases, there was a span of 24 bases. From germline, CDR1 is SGHDT and CDR2 YYEEEE. The CDR3 is 19 amino acids. In DNA, the CDR3 is TGTGCCAGCAGCCGTCTCGAACAGGAACACCATTATAGCACAGATACGCAGTATTTT. It is translated as CASSRLEQEHHYSTDTQYF.

This sequence joins TRBV7-9 and TRBJ2-7, with unresolved D. Germline assignment: CDR1 SEHNR and CDR2 FQNEAQ (reference sequence). CDR3 length equals 16 residues. Trimming shortened V by 2 bases and J by 0 bases, and 14 bases separated the two germline ends. The CDR3 loop reads CASSLFKTLSSYEQYF. The CDR3 DNA follows: TGTGCCAGCAGCTTATTTAAGACTTTGAGCTCCTACGAGCAGTACTTC.

The chain recombines TRBV4-1 with TRBJ2-5; tentatively, D is TRBD2 (6 bases). Per the germline V gene, CDR1 is MGHRA and CDR2 is YSYEKL. The CDR3 runs 16 residues. V was trimmed by 1 base and J by 3 bases, leaving 15 bases between them. In nucleotides, the CDR3 is TGCGCCAGCAGCCAAGGTGTTAGCGGAGGAGAAGAGACCCAGTACTTC. This gives the protein CASSQGVSGGEETQYF.

V is TRBV2 and J is TRBJ2-5; D is perhaps TRBD2 (6 bases). Germline lookup yields CDR1 SNHLY and CDR2 FYNNEI. The CDR3 totals 13 residues. V was cut by 3 bases and J by 4 bases, with 9 bases left in between. The CDR3 DNA is TGTGCCAGCAGTGACTCGGAGGGAGAGACCCAGTACTTC. Translated: CASSDSEGETQYF.

V usage is TRBV6-4 and J usage is TRBJ2-1; TRBD2 is a possible D gene (5 bases). From germline, CDR1 is MRHNA and CDR2 SNTAGT. The V gene lost 4 bases and the J gene lost 5 bases, with 12 bases spanning the gap. The CDR3 runs to 14 residues. The DNA of the CDR3 is TGTGCCAGCAGTGTGAATTCAGCGGACAATGAGCAGTTCTTC. Amino acid sequence: CASSVNSADNEQFF.

This chain joins TRBV29-1 and TRBJ1-5, with a possible D match to TRBD1 (6 bases). Germline V gene lookup returns CDR1 SQVTM and CDR2 ANQGSEA. This CDR3 has 13 residues. Trimming took 6 bases from V and 3 from J, leaving 12 bases between them. This CDR3 is CSVTRDTNQPQHF. The CDR3 DNA reads TGCAGCGTGACCCGGGACACCAATCAGCCCCAGCATTTT.

This chain joins TRBV7-9 and TRBJ1-1, with D maybe TRBD1 (6 bases). Germline CDR1 is SEHNR and CDR2 is FQNEAQ (reference sequence). V shed 3 bases and J shed 5 bases, with 10 bases lying between them. The CDR3 is 13 amino acids. DNA of the CDR3: TGTGCCAGCAGCTTCAACAGGGAGACTGAAGCTTTCTTT. This encodes CASSFNRETEAFF. Full variable domain (outside the CDR3, taken from reference TRBV7-9 and TRBJ1-1): DTGVSQNPRHKITKRGQNVTFRCDPISEHNRLYWYRQTLGQGPEFLTYFQNEAQLEKSRLLSDRFSAERPKGSFSTLEIQRTEQGDSAMYLCASSFNRETEAFFGQGTRLTVV.

The chain employs TRBV27 and TRBJ2-1; 9 positions match TRBD2. The CDR3 loop spans 15 amino acids. The germline V gene has CDR1 MNHEY and CDR2 SMNVEV (reference sequence). Germline trimming cut 8 bases from V and 0 bases from J; bases unmatched to any gene: 5. CDR3 sequence reads: CASGRLAASYNEQFF. The CDR3 DNA is TGTGCCAGCGGCAGACTAGCGGCCTCCTACAATGAGCAGTTCTTC.

This clone was seen a single time. The rearrangement joins TRBV2 to TRBJ1-1; 7 bases line up with TRBD1. Germline V lookup: CDR1 SNHLY, CDR2 FYNNEI. CDR3 length: 13 amino acids. V lost 7 bases and J lost 3; bases outside the gene matches: 5. The CDR3 loop reads CASIPRGYTEAFF. The DNA for the CDR3 is TGTGCCAGCATCCCCAGGGGGTACACTGAAGCTTTCTTT.

This chain uses TRBV10-3 with TRBJ2-3; D gene unclear. In germline, CDR1 is ENHRY, CDR2 SYGVKD. CDR3 length: 13 residues. The germline V and J ends were trimmed by 3 bases and 2 bases, with 6 bases remaining between them. The CDR3 spells CAISDQNTDTQYF. Written as DNA, the CDR3 is TGTGCCATCAGTGACCAGAACACAGATACGCAGTATTTT.

The rearrangement links TRBV9 to TRBJ1-2; perhaps TRBD1 as D (5 bases). Germline CDR1 and CDR2: SGDLS and YYNGEE. The CDR3 runs to 14 residues. V dropped 0 bases and J dropped 8 bases, with 14 bases sitting between them. This CDR3 reads CASSVAAGRVGYTF. CDR3 in DNA: TGTGCCAGCAGCGTAGCGGCGGGGCGAGTGGGCTACACCTTC.

This clone was observed a few times. This chain joins TRBV7-9 and TRBJ1-1, with D maybe TRBD1 (6 bases). V lost 5 bases to trimming and J lost 0 bases, with 16 bases between them. From germline, CDR1 is SEHNR and CDR2 FQNEAQ (reference sequence). The CDR3 consists of 16 residues. This CDR3 is CASSVEDSSMNTEAFF. As DNA, the CDR3 is TGTGCCAGCAGCGTAGAGGACAGCTCGATGAACACTGAAGCTTTCTTT.

The chain recombines TRBV15 with TRBJ1-6, with TRBD1 as a possible D gene (6 bases). This CDR3 is built from 16 residues. Germline CDR1 LNHNV, CDR2 YYDKDF (reference sequence). The V end was cut by 1 base, the J end by 10 bases, with 17 bases between. The CDR3 region is CATSRAAGVFGSPLHF. For the CDR3, the DNA is TGTGCCACCAGCAGAGCGGCAGGGGTTTTCGGGTCACCCCTCCACTTT.

The rearrangement joins TRBV6-6 to TRBJ2-1, with D tentatively TRBD1 (6 bases). Germline-derived CDR1 and CDR2 are MNHNY and SVGAGI (reference sequence). Trimming cost V 6 bases and J 4 bases, with 16 bases left between them. The CDR3 has 15 residues. CDR3 sequence: CASRSGETGYNEQFF. CDR3 DNA: TGTGCCAGCAGGTCAGGGGAGACTGGATACAATGAGCAGTTCTTC.